The 24 T cell receptor beta chains given below trace back to one sample, sequenced in a study of blood T cell repertoires in COVID-19. Produced via immunoSEQ multiplex PCR; TCRdb's table is partial and in-frame only. The sample shows about 31,000 clones, around 93% of them seen only once. Sequenced: peripheral blood. The receptor source for this set is a human donor in a cohort sampled during active COVID-19.

In regard to this clone: The sample has other DNA sequences that encode this CDR3 too. The J gene is TRBJ1-1, the V gene TRBV21-1; TRBD1 is the table's D call, not checked against the DNA. TRBV21-1 is listed as a pseudogene. This CDR3 is 15 amino acids long. The DNA of the CDR3 is TGTGCCAGCAGCAGGGGGCAGGGAAAGAACACTGAAGCTTTCTTT. Its protein product is CASSRGQGKNTEAFF.

The chain employs TRBV19 and TRBJ1-1, with D perhaps TRBD1 (6 bases). Germline assignment: CDR1 LNHDA and CDR2 SQIVND (reference sequence). Trimming pared 4 bases from V and 1 base from J, leaving 10 bases between. The CDR3 runs to 14 residues. The DNA of the CDR3 is TGTGCCAGTAGTACCGGGACACCGAACACTGAAGCTTTCTTT. This gives the protein CASSTGTPNTEAFF.

This rearrangement joins TRBV19 to TRBJ1-2; 9 nucleotides match TRBD1. The CDR3 is 16 amino acids. Germline trimming cut 7 bases from V and 6 bases from J; bases unmatched to any gene: 15. Germline CDR1 reads LNHDA; CDR2 reads SQIVND (reference sequence). The CDR3 here is CASTERGTGPGNGYTF. DNA of the CDR3: TGTGCCAGTACTGAGAGAGGGACAGGGCCTGGGAATGGCTACACCTTC.

This clone appeared a few times. The gene calls are TRBV9 and TRBJ1-2; no reliable D call. Trimming stripped 3 bases from V and 6 bases from J, with 12 bases between. CDR3 length equals 13 residues. Germline V gene data show CDR1 as SGDLS and CDR2 as YYNGEE. The DNA for the CDR3 is TGTGCCAGCAGCGCCACCGTGAGGGATGGCTACACCTTC. Protein: CASSATVRDGYTF.

The chain combines TRBV7-2 with TRBJ2-1, with D tentatively TRBD2 (6 bases). Trimming stripped 5 bases from V and 4 bases from J, with 12 bases between. The CDR3 is made up of 14 amino acids. The germline CDR1 and CDR2 sequences are SGHTA and FQGNSA. The CDR3 loop is CASSQSGPYNEQFF. The CDR3 nucleotides read TGTGCCAGCAGCCAAAGCGGGCCGTACAATGAGCAGTTCTTC.

This clone came up once. V and J are TRBV28 and TRBJ2-3; tentatively, D is TRBD2 (6 bases). V lost 0 bases and J 3 bases, leaving 7 bases between the germline ends. This CDR3 is 14 amino acids long. The germline V gene has CDR1 MDHEN and CDR2 SYDVKM. CDR3 residues: CASSLWEGTDTQYF. The CDR3, as DNA: TGTGCCAGCAGTTTATGGGAGGGGACAGATACGCAGTATTTT.

The chain links TRBV7-8 to TRBJ1-5; D not certain. Trimming left V 1 base short and J 0 bases short, with 10 bases between. Looked up from germline, CDR1 is SGHVS and CDR2 is FQNEAQ. The CDR3 contains 16 residues. CDR3 DNA sequence: TGTGCCAGCAGCTTAGGTCTATTCTATAGCAATCAGCCCCAGCATTTT. Translating gives CASSLGLFYSNQPQHF.

The rearrangement uses TRBV9 and TRBJ2-1, with D possibly being TRBD2 (5 bases). This CDR3 has 16 amino acids. The germline V gene has CDR1 SGDLS and CDR2 YYNGEE. Trimming cost V 5 bases and J 0 bases, with 15 bases left between them. Here the CDR3 reads CASSEGTGVSYNEQFF. In DNA form, the CDR3 reads TGTGCCAGCAGTGAGGGAACCGGAGTCTCCTACAATGAGCAGTTCTTC.

The chain uses TRBV12-3 or TRBV12-4 and TRBJ2-2; 7 bases map to TRBD1. The J segment lost 8 bases and the V segment lost 3 bases, leaving 3 bases of the junction unmatched. The CDR3 spans 13 residues. CDR3 nucleotide sequence: TGTGCCAGCAGTTTTGTCAGGGGGGGGGAGCTGTTTTTT. It is translated as CASSFVRGGELFF.

This clone was observed a single time. The genes are TRBV6-1 and TRBJ2-7; 10 bases are a match to TRBD1. The CDR3 is 13 amino acids. Unmatched junction bases numbered 2, after V lost 3 bases and J lost 6 bases. CDR1 is MNHNS and CDR2 is SASEGT in the germline V gene. As DNA, the CDR3 is TGTGCCAGCAGTGAGGACAGGGGGGTCGAGCAGTACGTC. Its translation: CASSEDRGVEQYV.

V gene TRBV7-2 combines with J gene TRBJ2-3; D unresolved. The CDR3 extends over 14 amino acids. CDR1 SGHTA and CDR2 FQGNSA come from the germline V gene. V shed 4 bases and J shed 2 bases, with 10 bases lying between them. CDR3 sequence: CASSSVASTDTQYF. The CDR3 DNA sequence: TGTGCCAGCAGCTCGGTAGCTTCCACAGATACGCAGTATTTT.

V usage is TRBV19 and J usage is TRBJ1-4; 11 bases map to TRBD1. V gave up 3 bases and J gave up 10 bases; unmatched junction bases: 7. In germline, CDR1 is LNHDA, CDR2 SQIVND (reference sequence). CDR3 length: 15 amino acids. The CDR3 protein is CASSIGGTGGGKLFF. In nucleotides, the CDR3 is TGTGCCAGTAGTATCGGCGGGACAGGGGGGGGAAAACTGTTTTTT.

The chain uses TRBV5-1 and TRBJ2-2; TRBD1 matches 8 bases. V shed 0 bases, J shed 13 bases, and the junction held 8 bases outside the gene matches. The CDR3 is 14 residues long. Germline V lookup: CDR1 SGHRS, CDR2 YFSETQ. The CDR3 DNA follows: TGCGCCAGCAGCTTGGTCCAGGGGGCGTCGGTGCTGTTTTTT. Translating it yields CASSLVQGASVLFF.

This chain links TRBV29-1 with TRBJ2-1, with TRBD2 matching over 11 bases. From germline, CDR1 is SQVTM and CDR2 ANQGSEA. Trimming took 2 bases from V and 7 from J; bases not matched to a gene: 4. The CDR3 sequence is 14 residues long. The CDR3 DNA follows: TGCAGCGTTGAAATTAGCGGGAGGGGGAATGAGCAGTTCTTC. Translation gives CSVEISGRGNEQFF.

The chain couples TRBV5-4 to TRBJ1-3; D not resolved. Germline CDR1 is SGHNT and CDR2 is YYREEE (reference sequence). Between the trimmed V and J ends, which lost 0 bases and 0 bases, there was a span of 13 bases. The CDR3 runs to 17 residues. The CDR3 is CASSLGHPGLSGNTIYF. The DNA for the CDR3 is TGTGCCAGCAGCTTGGGACACCCCGGCCTCTCTGGAAACACCATATATTTT.

The rearrangement joins TRBV7-2 to TRBJ1-1; D remains ambiguous. V lost 6 bases and J 2 bases, leaving 4 bases between the germline ends. The CDR3 runs to 11 residues. Germline loops: CDR1 SGHTA, CDR2 FQGNSA. The CDR3, as DNA: TGTGCCAGCAGTCTAAACACTGAAGCTTTCTTT. Encoded protein: CASSLNTEAFF.

The rearrangement links TRBV3-1 (or the pseudogene TRBV3-2) to TRBJ1-5; no definite D call. There are 14 residues in the CDR3. Deletions cut 4 bases from V and 1 base from J, with 8 bases between. CDR1 is LGHDT, CDR2 YNNKEL, per germline (reference sequence). The CDR3 spells CASSPIVSNQPQHF. CDR3 in DNA: TGTGCCAGCAGCCCTATCGTAAGCAATCAGCCCCAGCATTTT.

The chain recombines TRBV24-1 with TRBJ1-1; D is unclear. The CDR3 length is 12 residues. Trimming shortened V by 9 bases and J by 9 bases, and 16 bases separated the two germline ends. Germline assignment: CDR1 KGHDR and CDR2 SFDVKD. CDR3 residues: CATATPGGKAFF. The CDR3 coding sequence is TGTGCCACCGCCACGCCGGGAGGAAAAGCTTTCTTT.

The V gene is TRBV28, the J gene TRBJ2-7; 7 bases map to TRBD1. V shed 6 bases and J 5 bases; nucleotides not matched to a gene: 7. The CDR3 contains 13 residues. Germline V gene sequence: CDR1 MDHEN, CDR2 SYDVKM. CDR3 sequence: CASSRQGWDEQYV. The CDR3 region has the DNA TGTGCCAGCAGCAGACAGGGATGGGACGAGCAGTACGTC.

CDR3 nucleotide sequence: TGTGCCAGCAGCTTTCTAGACGGAAACACCATATATTTT. Translated, it gives CASSFLDGNTIYF. The gene calls are TRBV7-8 and TRBJ1-3; no clear D. The CDR3 extends over 13 amino acids. The V end lost 3 bases, the J end lost 4 bases, and 7 bases lay between the germline ends. The V gene's germline CDR1 is SGHVS and CDR2 FQNEAQ.

Here the CDR3 reads CASRGQGSNQPQHF. The CDR3 coding sequence is TGTGCCAGCAGAGGACAGGGAAGCAATCAGCCCCAGCATTTT. The rearrangement uses TRBV28 and TRBJ1-5, with 8 positions matching TRBD1. This CDR3 has 14 amino acids. J was trimmed by 1 base and V by 6 bases; bases with no gene match: 2. The germline CDR1 and CDR2 sequences are MDHEN and SYDVKM.

This chain uses TRBV6-5 with TRBJ2-5; TRBD2 is a possible D gene (5 bases). The ends were cut back, 0 bases at V and 5 bases at J, with 16 bases in the middle. The germline gives CDR1 MNHEY, CDR2 SVGAGI. The CDR3 has 16 amino acids. The CDR3 here is CASSYSIGGPGETQYF. The CDR3 nucleotides are TGTGCCAGCAGTTACTCGATAGGAGGTCCGGGGGAGACCCAGTACTTC.

This rearrangement joins TRBV11-3 to TRBJ1-4, with 7 bases matching TRBD1. CDR1 SGHNT and CDR2 YENEEA come from the germline V gene. The ends lost 4 bases at V and 4 bases at J; junction bases unmatched: 9. This CDR3 is 16 amino acids long. CDR3 bases: TGTGCCAGCAGCTGGTCTAGGACAGGCTTTAATGAAAAACTGTTTTTT. Protein: CASSWSRTGFNEKLFF. The full variable domain, in which reference TRBV11-3 and TRBJ1-4 provide the parts outside the CDR3, is EAGVVQSPRYKIIEKKQPVAFWCNPISGHNTLYWYLQNLGQGPELLIRYENEEAVDDSQLPKDRFSAERLKGVDSTLKIQPAELGDSAVYLCASSWSRTGFNEKLFFGSGTQLSVL.

The rearrangement links TRBV24-1 to TRBJ2-5; 10 bases match TRBD1. This CDR3 has 16 amino acids. Germline trimming cut 10 bases from V and 3 bases from J; bases unmatched to any gene: 13. Germline V CDR1 and CDR2: KGHDR, SFDVKD. The CDR3 region is CATSPPSGQGKETQYF. The CDR3 region has the DNA TGTGCCACGAGTCCTCCATCGGGACAGGGGAAAGAGACCCAGTACTTC.